The 9 T cell receptor beta chains presented below share a single source sample, sequenced in a study of vaccination and CD4 T cells after COVID-19. These receptors' targets are unknown. The Oncomine TCR Beta short-read assay was what sequenced the DNA obtained from cultured CD4+ T cells. MiXCR, applied by TCRdb to the PCR reads, yields one record per CDR3 protein. The table has fewer than 10,000 distinct CDR3 sequences, about 52% seen once. Documented treatment: roughly 10-day PBMC culture with coronavirus spike peptide pools or control peptides (ViraFEST assay). The sequenced sample was CD4+ T cells from blood, cultured in vitro. These receptors came from a human donor who had recovered from COVID-19.

The genes are TRBV5-8 and TRBJ1-1; D gene unclear. V lost 5 bases, J lost 10 bases, and 15 bases lay in between. This CDR3 contains 12 residues. Germline V gene data show CDR1 as SGHTS and CDR2 as YDEGEE. CDR3 sequence (DNA): TGTGCCAGCAGGGTGTGGAGTCTGAGAGCTTTCTTT. Translation: CASRVWSLRAFF. The whole variable domain, remainder taken from reference TRBV5-8 and TRBJ1-1, is EAGVTQSPTHLIKTRGQQATLRCSPISGHTSVYWYQQALGLGLQFLLWYDEGEERNRGNFPPRFSGRQFPNYSSELNVNALELEDSALYLCASRVWSLRAFFGQGTRLTVV.

This clonotype has just one count. V and J are TRBV18 and TRBJ2-7; 7 bases are shared with TRBD2. Germline trimming cut 2 bases from V and 3 bases from J; bases unmatched to any gene: 10. The V gene's germline CDR1 is KGHSH and CDR2 LQKENI. The CDR3 is made up of 16 amino acids. The CDR3 nucleotides read TGTGCCAGCTCACCAATTCCTGGGACTACGAACTACGAGCAGTACTTC. Protein sequence: CASSPIPGTTNYEQYF.

This clonotype was recorded a few times. This chain uses TRBV2 with TRBJ2-5; perhaps TRBD2 as D (5 bases). The CDR3 consists of 14 residues. Germline CDR1 and CDR2: SNHLY and FYNNEI. The V and J ends lost 6 bases and 5 bases respectively, with 16 bases between them. The CDR3 reads CASRAGVSVETQYF. Written as DNA, the CDR3 is TGTGCCAGCAGGGCCGGGGTTAGCGTGGAGACCCAGTACTTC.

This clonotype was counted a few times. CDR3 sequence reads: CASSLGKQGNTEAFF. The DNA of the CDR3 is TGTGCCAGCAGCTTAGGGAAACAGGGGAACACTGAAGCTTTCTTT. The chain carries TRBV7-9 and TRBJ1-1; a weak D match, TRBD1 (6 bases). The ends were cut back, 1 base at V and 1 base at J, with 10 bases in the middle. Germline CDR1 SEHNR, CDR2 FQNEAQ (reference sequence). This CDR3 spans 15 amino acids.

The chain combines TRBV7-6 with TRBJ2-5; the D gene could be TRBD1 or TRBD2 (5 bases each). This CDR3 is built from 15 residues. The germline V gene encodes CDR1 SGHVS and CDR2 FNYEAQ. V was shortened by 4 bases and J by 3 bases, with 15 bases between the two germline ends. In nucleotides, the CDR3 is TGTGCCAGCAGCTGGGACGGGGCGGGTAAAGAGACCCAGTACTTC. Protein product: CASSWDGAGKETQYF.

The V gene is TRBV6-1, the J gene TRBJ2-3; 7 nucleotides agree with TRBD1. Germline assignment: CDR1 MNHNS and CDR2 SASEGT. V lost 10 bases, J lost 0 bases, and 10 bases stayed unmatched. The length of the CDR3 is 15 residues. CDR3 protein: CATVLDRVSTDTQYF. CDR3 nucleotides: TGTGCCACCGTACTAGACAGGGTTAGCACAGATACGCAGTATTTT.

This clonotype was counted between two and nine times. The chain has TRBV6-2 or TRBV6-3 and TRBJ2-2, with D possibly TRBD1 on 5 matching bases. Germline CDR1 MNHEY, CDR2 SVGEGT. The V end was cut by 5 bases, the J end by 6 bases, with 16 bases between. The CDR3 is 15 residues long. CDR3: CASSDSRTKSGELFF. CDR3 bases: TGTGCCAGCAGTGACAGTCGAACAAAGTCCGGGGAGCTGTTTTTT.

This clonotype turned up a few times. The gene calls are TRBV6-1 and TRBJ1-2; D possibly corresponds to TRBD1 (6 bases). Trimming cost V 7 bases and J 7 bases, with 19 bases left between them. The CDR3 loop spans 14 amino acids. CDR1 MNHNS and CDR2 SASEGT come from the germline V gene. CDR3 sequence reads: CASTRGGQGGGYTF. The CDR3, as DNA: TGTGCCAGCACCCGAGGGGGGCAGGGAGGTGGCTACACCTTC.

This clonotype was detected once. The chain joins TRBV12-5 to TRBJ1-1; possibly TRBD1 for D (5 bases). CDR1 LGHNT and CDR2 FRNRAP come from the germline V gene. The CDR3 runs 17 residues. Trimming removed 3 bases from V and 1 base from J, with 18 bases in between. The CDR3 coding sequence is TGTGCTAGTGGTTTAAGCCTCGGGGGGGTGAGGAACACTGAAGCTTTCTTT. Protein product: CASGLSLGGVRNTEAFF.